A single sample is the source of the 10 T cell receptor beta chains below, sequenced in a study of blood T cell repertoires in COVID-19. The protocol was immunoSEQ multiplex PCR, while the TCRdb copy is restricted to in-frame clones and leaves out a portion. The sample contains 250,000 to 350,000 clones, 75% to 90% of which appear only once. The sample consisted of PBMCs or T cells enriched from blood (not recorded which). These TCRs come from a woman under 30 who had recovered from COVID-19.

The sample holds one count of this clone. The V gene is TRBV29-1, the J gene TRBJ1-1, with D possibly TRBD1 on 6 matching bases. With 4 bases removed from V and 3 bases from J, the gap between germline ends came to 9 bases. The length of the CDR3 is 12 residues. CDR1 is SQVTM, CDR2 ANQGSEA, per germline. CDR3 amino acids: CSVAQGDTEAFF. CDR3 bases: TGCAGCGTTGCACAGGGTGACACTGAAGCTTTCTTT.

The chain couples TRBV3-1 (or the pseudogene TRBV3-2) to TRBJ2-7; 11 bases agree with TRBD2. Germline V gene lookup returns CDR1 LGHDT and CDR2 YNNKEL (reference sequence). V dropped 1 base and J dropped 0; count of bases not matched to a gene: 8. The CDR3 extends over 18 amino acids. The CDR3 sequence: CASSQGSLAGGSSYEQYF. CDR3 DNA sequence: TGTGCCAGCAGCCAAGGGTCTCTAGCGGGGGGTTCCTCCTACGAGCAGTACTTC.

The rearrangement joins TRBV9 to TRBJ1-4; 8 positions agree with TRBD1. Germline V gives CDR1 SGDLS, CDR2 YYNGEE. After removal of 4 bases from V and 5 bases from J, the junction contained 4 bases not matched to a gene. The CDR3 runs to 14 residues. CDR3 sequence reads: CASSQGASNEKLFF. Here the CDR3 DNA reads TGTGCCAGCAGCCAGGGGGCATCGAATGAAAAACTGTTTTTT.

This clone was seen just once. This sequence joins TRBV28 and TRBJ1-5; possibly TRBD1 for D (6 bases). Trimming took 3 bases from V and 1 from J, leaving 13 bases between them. Per the germline V gene, CDR1 is MDHEN and CDR2 is SYDVKM. This CDR3 contains 16 residues. DNA of the CDR3: TGTGCCAGCAGTTTGGCCGGGACAAGGAGCAATCAGCCCCAGCATTTT. It codes for CASSLAGTRSNQPQHF.

The genes are TRBV10-1 and TRBJ2-3, with TRBD2 identical over 11 bases. Trimming removed 4 bases from V and 2 bases from J; junction bases left unmatched: 8. Germline V gene sequence: CDR1 WNHNN, CDR2 SYGVQD (reference sequence). There are 17 residues in the CDR3. CDR3 protein: CASSGLAGLTNTDTQYF. The CDR3 nucleotides are TGCGCCAGCAGTGGACTAGCGGGGCTCACGAACACAGATACGCAGTATTTT.

This chain links TRBV30 with TRBJ1-5; the D is unclear. CDR1 GTSNPN and CDR2 SVGIG come from the germline V gene (reference sequence). The CDR3 sequence is 14 residues long. The V end was cut by 7 bases, the J end by 3 bases, with 16 bases between. CDR3 sequence: CASLEPGLNQPQHF. The CDR3 DNA reads TGTGCCTCACTTGAACCTGGACTCAATCAGCCCCAGCATTTT.

This clone was recorded once. The chain carries TRBV11-3 and TRBJ2-4; a weak D match, TRBD2 (5 bases). The germline V and J ends were trimmed by 5 bases and 9 bases, with 14 bases remaining between them. Germline lookup yields CDR1 SGHNT and CDR2 YENEEA. The CDR3 is made up of 13 amino acids. CDR3 coding DNA: TGTGCCAGCAGCCACGGGGATTGGGGCATTCAGTACTTC. Translating it yields CASSHGDWGIQYF.

This clone showed up just once. This rearrangement joins TRBV19 to TRBJ2-7; no clear D. Germline CDR1 reads LNHDA; CDR2 reads SQIVND (reference sequence). V was trimmed by 8 bases and J by 7 bases, leaving 18 bases between them. There are 13 residues in the CDR3. Written as DNA, the CDR3 is TGTGCCAGTGCCACCACAAAGTCAGGAGAGCAGTACTTC. Amino acid sequence: CASATTKSGEQYF.

The chain has TRBV7-6 and TRBJ2-7, with TRBD2 matching over 8 bases. Germline CDR1 reads SGHVS; CDR2 reads FNYEAQ. V was clipped by 1 base and J by 2 bases; unmatched bases: 7. The CDR3 loop spans 16 amino acids. CDR3 amino acids: CASSLGVRGGTYEQYF. DNA for the CDR3: TGTGCCAGCAGCTTAGGGGTTCGGGGGGGAACCTACGAGCAGTACTTC.

DNA of the CDR3: TGTGCCAGCAGCCCCCGGGAGGGGGGTGGCACTGAAGCTTTCTTT. It specifies CASSPREGGGTEAFF. V usage is TRBV11-2 and J usage is TRBJ1-1; D might be TRBD1 (6 bases). Deletions cut 5 bases from V and 4 bases from J, with 17 bases between. Germline CDR1 is SGHAT and CDR2 is FQNNGV. The CDR3 is 15 residues long. Together with reference TRBV11-2 and TRBJ1-1, the CDR3 gives the full variable domain: EAGVAQSPRYKIIEKRQSVAFWCNPISGHATLYWYQQILGQGPKLLIQFQNNGVVDDSQLPKDRFSAERLKGVDSTLKIQPAKLEDSAVYLCASSPREGGGTEAFFGQGTRLTVV.